This TCR beta chain was captured in a study of beta chain features in type 1 diabetes. Study-level information: Healthy donors and patients showed comparable age, gender and cell yields. Examination covered around 100 million sorted cells spanning all samples.

Sequencing targeted expressed TCRB transcripts, as all isolated RNA had been reverse transcribed. Using immunoSEQ multiplex PCR, the repertoire was profiled, and TCRdb retains in-frame clones only, with some absent. The table has about 360,000 clones, roughly 13% seen once. Germline V gene sequence: CDR1 SGDLS, CDR2 YYNGEE. V gave up 4 bases and J gave up 5 bases; unmatched junction bases: 5. This CDR3 is built from 15 residues. For this clone: The target antigen is unknown.

General study points: The study found that naive, central memory and Treg TCRB repertoires appeared more similar in patients than in healthy donors.

The clonotype originates from a young man in good health. The V gene is TRBV9, the J gene TRBJ1-5; 11 bases line up with TRBD1. The sample taken for sequencing was naive CD4+ T cells from blood. CDR3 sequence reads: CASSSGGQGDQPQHF. Here the CDR3 DNA reads TGTGCCAGCAGCTCGGGGGGACAGGGGGATCAGCCCCAGCATTTT.